A single sample gave rise to the 20 T cell receptor beta chains below, sequenced in a study of blood T cells in healthy people across ages (dated by TCRdb to the mid-2010s). Library method: 5' RACE. Instrument on record: Illumina HiSeq 2500. A second PCR of about 6 to 11 cycles was performed with a sample-barcoded 5' primer and a J-beta primer mix. TCRdb's own reprocessing of the public reads used fastp at Q25 and MiXCR and kept productive beta chains. Each CDR3 protein gets just one entry, which takes the most common genes and DNA from the rows behind it. The sample table holds hundreds of thousands of distinct CDR3 sequences, of which 58% were seen once. 30% to 40% of the sample goes to the ten largest clones. The specimen sequenced was blood. All receptors derive from a man aged 60 to 69 in good health.

This chain connects TRBV5-1 to TRBJ2-5; 8 positions agree with TRBD1. The CDR3 is 14 residues long. CDR1 is SGHRS and CDR2 is YFSETQ in the germline V gene. Losses at the gene ends were 4 bases for V and 4 bases for J; bases not matched to a gene: 6. The CDR3 bases are TGCGCCAGCAGCAGAGCAGGGGGCAGAGAGACCCAGTACTTC. Protein product: CASSRAGGRETQYF.

This clonotype was observed a single time. This chain links TRBV20-1 with TRBJ2-7; D gene unclear. Germline loops: CDR1 DFQATT, CDR2 SNEGSKA (reference sequence). V dropped 8 bases and J dropped 5 bases, with 13 bases sitting between them. The CDR3 has 11 amino acids. CDR3 sequence: CSSERGDEQYF. CDR3 in DNA: TGCAGTTCCGAGCGTGGGGACGAGCAGTACTTC.

V gene TRBV12-3 or TRBV12-4 combines with J gene TRBJ2-2; 8 bases match TRBD2. This CDR3 has 16 residues. Unmatched junction bases numbered 11, after V lost 7 bases and J lost 4 bases. CDR3 DNA sequence: TGTGCCAGCATCCGAACCGGGACTAGTATCACCGGGGAGCTGTTTTTT. Its translation is CASIRTGTSITGELFF.

This clonotype was recorded a few times. J is TRBJ2-1 and V is TRBV7-2; 10 bases align to TRBD2. The CDR3 runs to 14 residues. The V gene's germline CDR1 is SGHTA and CDR2 FQGNSA. The junction had 5 bases not matched to a gene; V was cut back by 8 bases and J by 4 bases. The CDR3 protein is CASQLTSGYNEQFF. The CDR3 DNA is TGTGCCAGCCAATTGACTAGCGGGTACAATGAGCAGTTCTTC.

V usage is TRBV29-1 and J usage is TRBJ2-1; TRBD1 agrees at 12 bases. In germline, CDR1 is SQVTM, CDR2 ANQGSEA. The CDR3 totals 15 residues. V shed 4 bases and J 5 bases; nucleotides not matched to a gene: 6. The CDR3 DNA follows: TGCAGCGTTGGGTCGGGACAGGGGGCCCACAATGAGCAGTTCTTC. As protein: CSVGSGQGAHNEQFF.

This clonotype was counted between two and nine times. The J gene is TRBJ2-7, the V gene TRBV29-1; 9 nucleotides match TRBD1. Trimming cost V 3 bases and J 4 bases; bases outside gene matches: 1. The germline V gene encodes CDR1 SQVTM and CDR2 ANQGSEA. The CDR3 loop spans 12 amino acids. The CDR3 DNA reads as TGCAGCGTTGACGGGACAGGGTACGAGCAGTACTTC. Residues: CSVDGTGYEQYF.

The rearrangement links TRBV2 to TRBJ2-1; D is tentatively TRBD1 or TRBD2 (6 bases each). V lost 5 bases to trimming and J lost 2 bases, with 13 bases between them. CDR3 length: 15 residues. CDR1 and CDR2 from the germline V gene are SNHLY and FYNNEI. The CDR3 nucleotides are TGTGCCAGCAGTCAAGGGGGGTTTCCCTACAATGAGCAGTTCTTC. As protein: CASSQGGFPYNEQFF.

This clonotype occurred many times. The chain is built from TRBV27 and TRBJ2-6; D may be TRBD1 (6 bases). Germline V lookup: CDR1 MNHEY, CDR2 SMNVEV (reference sequence). This CDR3 contains 15 residues. Between the trimmed V and J ends, which lost 10 bases and 0 bases, there was a span of 13 bases. CDR3: CANGQRSSGANVLTF. As DNA, the CDR3 is TGTGCCAACGGACAGAGAAGCTCTGGGGCCAACGTCCTGACTTTC.

V and J are TRBV5-1 and TRBJ2-1; unclear D gene. CDR3 length: 14 amino acids. The germline V gene has CDR1 SGHRS and CDR2 YFSETQ. Between the trimmed V and J ends, which lost 2 bases and 2 bases, there was a span of 8 bases. The CDR3 loop reads CASSFPQPYNEQFF. CDR3 bases: TGCGCCAGCAGCTTCCCCCAACCCTACAATGAGCAGTTCTTC.

The chain links TRBV6-1 to TRBJ2-7; 10 bases fit TRBD2. The J call is uncertain, as TRBJ2-1 better fits the DNA end. The CDR3 runs to 16 residues. CDR1 is MNHNS and CDR2 is SASEGT in the germline V gene. The chain's CDR3 is CASTMRPGLAHHEQFF. CDR3 nucleotide sequence: TGTGCCAGCACCATGAGACCGGGACTAGCGCATCACGAGCAGTTCTTC.

The chain employs TRBV9 and TRBJ2-4; TRBD1 or TRBD2 may be the D gene (5 bases each). The CDR3 totals 14 residues. V shed 0 bases and J shed 7 bases, with 11 bases lying between them. The germline V gene encodes CDR1 SGDLS and CDR2 YYNGEE. DNA for the CDR3: TGTGCCAGCAGCGTAGGGGGGTCACGGAACATTCAGTACTTC. Residues: CASSVGGSRNIQYF.

The rearrangement joins TRBV4-2 to TRBJ1-2; 7 bases line up with TRBD1. The V segment lost 4 bases and the J segment 2 bases; nucleotides outside the gene matches: 10. CDR3 length: 16 residues. The germline V gene encodes CDR1 LGHNA and CDR2 YNFKEQ. The CDR3 reads CASSPRTGRGNYGYTF. CDR3 coding DNA: TGTGCCAGCAGCCCGCGGACAGGAAGGGGGAACTATGGCTACACCTTC.

The chain employs TRBV20-1 and TRBJ1-2; D is uncertain. The CDR3 sequence is 12 residues long. V lost 3 bases and J lost 4, with 9 bases in between. Germline loops: CDR1 DFQATT, CDR2 SNEGSKA (reference sequence). The CDR3 reads CSASSLGYGYTF. The CDR3 DNA reads TGCAGTGCTAGTTCCCTTGGCTATGGCTACACCTTC.

V gene TRBV4-2 combines with J gene TRBJ1-4; D is ambiguous. CDR1 and CDR2 (germline): LGHNA, YNFKEQ. This CDR3 region has 13 residues. V lost 0 bases and J 6 bases, leaving 5 bases between the germline ends. For the CDR3, the DNA is TGTGCCAGCAGCCAAGATCCCCATGAAAAACTGTTTTTT. This gives the protein CASSQDPHEKLFF.

The rearrangement uses TRBV6-5 and TRBJ1-1; D uncertain. Trimming took off 4 bases at V and 5 bases at J, with 14 bases between the two ends. The CDR3 is 14 residues long. Germline CDR1 MNHEY, CDR2 SVGAGI. The CDR3 DNA is TGTGCCAGCAGTTCCATACAAGGCGCGACTGAAGCTTTCTTT. Translation: CASSSIQGATEAFF.

The chain carries TRBV3-1 and TRBJ2-5; 8 bases are shared with TRBD1. This CDR3 spans 18 amino acids. The V gene end was trimmed by 0 bases and the J gene end by 3 bases; junction bases not matched to a gene: 12. CDR1 LGHDT and CDR2 YNNKEL come from the germline V gene (reference sequence). The CDR3 is CASSQEGLRTGNEETQYF. CDR3 sequence (DNA): TGTGCCAGCAGCCAAGAAGGACTTAGGACAGGGAATGAAGAGACCCAGTACTTC.

Regarding this clonotype: At one end, the junction sequence differs from germline, possibly due to a read error. J is TRBJ1-2 and V is TRBV7-2; 10 positions match TRBD1. CDR1 and CDR2 (germline): SGHTA, FQGNSA. The CDR3 has 15 residues. The CDR3 nucleotides are TGTGCCAACAGCTTAGATCCGGGACAGGGGATGGGCTACACCTTC. It is translated as CANSLDPGQGMGYTF.

The table lists this clonotype with a few counts. This chain connects TRBV4-1 to TRBJ2-7; 9 bases agree with TRBD1. This CDR3 region has 15 residues. V was pared by 0 bases and J by 4 bases, with 4 bases of the junction left unmatched. Germline assignment: CDR1 MGHRA and CDR2 YSYEKL. The CDR3 here is CASSQDTGGWYEQYF. The CDR3, as DNA: TGCGCCAGCAGCCAAGATACAGGGGGCTGGTACGAGCAGTACTTC.

The J gene is TRBJ2-1, the V gene TRBV5-6, with D possibly TRBD1 on 5 matching bases. The V end lost 2 bases, the J end lost 0 bases, and 12 bases lay between the germline ends. The CDR3 covers 16 residues. CDR1 is SGHDT, CDR2 YYEEEE, per germline. The CDR3 sequence: CASSFETASSYNEQFF. In nucleotides, the CDR3 is TGTGCCAGCAGCTTTGAGACAGCGAGCTCCTACAATGAGCAGTTCTTC.

V gene TRBV5-1 combines with J gene TRBJ1-4, with D perhaps matching TRBD1 (6 bases). This CDR3 is built from 19 residues. V was cut by 0 bases and J by 2 bases, with 20 bases left in between. CDR1 is SGHRS, CDR2 YFSETQ, per germline. The CDR3 is CASSLEINRQVITNEKLFF. The CDR3 region has the DNA TGCGCCAGCAGCTTGGAAATAAACAGACAGGTTATCACTAATGAAAAACTGTTTTTT.